The 18 T cell receptor beta chains below all came from one sample that was sequenced in a study of T cell responses to AZD1222 COVID-19 vaccine (dated by TCRdb to the early 2020s). Libraries came from the immunoSEQ multiplex PCR assay. In TCRdb, the immuneACCESS table is reduced to in-frame sequences with V and J assigned. These tables do not hold every clone; where another copy was compared, an unresolved V gene accounts for under half, and the others remain unexplained. The sample yields 100,000 or so clones; approximately 87% were counted once. The top ten clonotypes cover more than 15% of the sample. Reading the label with the study, this specimen's time point is: baseline before first vaccination. Sample: peripheral blood, taken on day 0 of AZD1222 vaccination. Receptors originate from an adult in good health.

This clone was recorded a few times. V gene TRBV19 combines with J gene TRBJ2-3, with D unresolved. CDR1 is LNHDA, CDR2 SQIVND, per germline (reference sequence). V gave up 6 bases and J gave up 6 bases, with 19 bases separating them. The CDR3 has 15 amino acids. As DNA, the CDR3 is TGTGCCAGTAGCATGGGGTCTATCCGCCCCGATACGCAGTATTTT. Its translation: CASSMGSIRPDTQYF.

The chain uses TRBV9 and TRBJ1-3; D perhaps matches TRBD1 (5 bases). Germline V gene data show CDR1 as SGDLS and CDR2 as YYNGEE. The CDR3 contains 14 residues. V was shortened by 0 bases and J by 3 bases, with 7 bases between the two germline ends. CDR3 in DNA: TGTGCCAGCAGCGTAGGGGGCGTTGGAAACACCATATATTTT. Amino acid sequence: CASSVGGVGNTIYF. The full variable domain, rest sourced from reference TRBV9 and TRBJ1-3, is DSGVTQTPKHLITATGQRVTLRCSPRSGDLSVYWYQQSLDQGLQFLIQYYNGEERAKGNILERFSAQQFPDLHSELNLSSLELGDSALYFCASSVGGVGNTIYFGEGSWLTVV.

The chain employs TRBV7-9 and TRBJ1-2; TRBD1 aligns across 9 bases. Trimming removed 5 bases from V and 4 bases from J; junction bases left unmatched: 8. The germline V gene encodes CDR1 SEHNR and CDR2 FQNEAQ (reference sequence). The CDR3 is 15 amino acids. CDR3 in DNA: TGTGCCAGCAGCACCACAGGGGGCGGCGGCTATGGCTACACCTTC. Translating it yields CASSTTGGGGYGYTF. The whole variable domain, filled in from reference TRBV7-9 and TRBJ1-2, reads DTGVSQNPRHKITKRGQNVTFRCDPISEHNRLYWYRQTLGQGPEFLTYFQNEAQLEKSRLLSDRFSAERPKGSFSTLEIQRTEQGDSAMYLCASSTTGGGGYGYTFGSGTRLTVV.

The chain has TRBV5-1 and TRBJ2-7, with 9 bases fitting TRBD2. Germline CDR1 is SGHRS and CDR2 is YFSETQ. The CDR3 length is 14 residues. J was trimmed by 9 bases and V by 4 bases; bases with no gene match: 11. The CDR3 loop is CASSERLAAPSQYF. CDR3 nucleotide sequence: TGCGCCAGCAGCGAAAGACTAGCGGCCCCTTCGCAGTACTTC.

The chain has TRBV12-3 or TRBV12-4 and TRBJ1-4, with D unresolved. The CDR3 has 12 amino acids. V was pared by 6 bases and J by 12 bases, with 14 bases between. The CDR3 coding sequence is TGTGCCAGCAGGCTCCCCTGGACGGAACTGTTTTTT. It is translated as CASRLPWTELFF.

V and J are TRBV12-3 or TRBV12-4 and TRBJ1-2; possible D gene TRBD1, 5 bases. This CDR3 is built from 13 residues. V was pared by 3 bases and J by 8 bases, with 13 bases between. DNA for the CDR3: TGTGCCAGCAGTTTTAAAACAGGTGGGGGCTACACCTTC. It encodes CASSFKTGGGYTF.

This chain joins TRBV2 and TRBJ1-6; D is unclear. This CDR3 is 14 amino acids long. V was shortened by 4 bases and J by 4 bases, with 8 bases between the two germline ends. The germline gives CDR1 SNHLY, CDR2 FYNNEI. For the CDR3, the DNA is TGTGCCAGCAGTGCGGCAGCTTATAATTCACCCCTCCACTTT. Translation: CASSAAAYNSPLHF.

V is TRBV7-3 and J is TRBJ2-3; D not certain. V gave up 2 bases and J gave up 4 bases, with 13 bases separating them. The CDR3 contains 15 residues. Germline V gives CDR1 SGHTA, CDR2 FQGTGA. The CDR3 protein is CASSLGPRPSDTQYF. For the CDR3, the DNA is TGTGCCAGCAGCTTAGGGCCGCGTCCCTCAGATACGCAGTATTTT.

V is TRBV7-9 and J is TRBJ1-1, with a weak D call TRBD1 (6 bases). With 3 bases removed from V and 1 base from J, the gap between germline ends came to 12 bases. The V gene's germline CDR1 is SEHNR and CDR2 FQNEAQ (reference sequence). The CDR3 is 15 amino acids. The CDR3, as DNA: TGTGCCAGCAGCTTTGCAGGGGATTCGAACACTGAAGCTTTCTTT. Translation: CASSFAGDSNTEAFF.

The CDR3 loop reads CASSQGTPNTEAFF. The CDR3 DNA sequence: TGTGCCAGCAGCCAAGGGACACCGAACACTGAAGCTTTCTTT. The genes are TRBV3-1 (or the pseudogene TRBV3-2) and TRBJ1-1, with D tentatively TRBD1 (5 bases). This CDR3 spans 14 amino acids. Germline CDR1 is LGHDT and CDR2 is YNNKEL (reference sequence). V dropped 1 base and J dropped 1 base, with 7 bases sitting between them.

The chain employs TRBV27 and TRBJ1-1; 7 bases line up with TRBD1. With 4 bases clipped from V and 7 bases from J, the junction kept 12 bases outside the gene matches. CDR1 is MNHEY and CDR2 is SMNVEV in the germline V gene (reference sequence). This CDR3 has 15 residues. CDR3 protein: CASSSSPTGQFEAFF. CDR3 DNA: TGTGCCAGCAGTTCCTCCCCTACGGGACAGTTTGAAGCTTTCTTT.

The CDR3 coding sequence is TGTGCCATCAGTGAGAGGGGACAGGGAAATCAGCCCCAGCATTTT. Its protein product is CAISERGQGNQPQHF. V gene TRBV10-3 combines with J gene TRBJ1-5; 9 bases are shared with TRBD1. This CDR3 contains 15 residues. Losses at the gene ends were 2 bases for V and 4 bases for J; bases not matched to a gene: 3. Germline loops: CDR1 ENHRY, CDR2 SYGVKD.

This clone was detected ten times or more. The chain recombines TRBV9 with TRBJ2-7; 12 bases are a match to TRBD2. This CDR3 spans 15 amino acids. Germline V gene data show CDR1 as SGDLS and CDR2 as YYNGEE. V lost 4 bases to trimming and J lost 4 bases; unmatched junction nucleotides: 6. The CDR3, as DNA: TGTGCCAGCAGCCGCGGACTAGCGGGAAATTACGAGCAGTACTTC. Its protein is CASSRGLAGNYEQYF.

The gene calls are TRBV23-1 and TRBJ2-2, with 8 bases fitting TRBD1. TRBV23-1 is an open reading frame, and its role is uncertain. CDR3 length equals 16 residues. Trimming cost V 3 bases and J 6 bases; bases outside gene matches: 9. This chain's CDR3 is CASSHGTGGFPGELFF. CDR3 bases: TGCGCCAGCAGTCATGGGACAGGCGGATTCCCCGGGGAGCTGTTTTTT.

The V and J genes are TRBV3-1 (or the pseudogene TRBV3-2) and TRBJ2-3; TRBD2 agrees at 7 bases. Germline V lookup: CDR1 LGHDT, CDR2 YNNKEL (reference sequence). The CDR3 runs 18 residues. V lost 4 bases, J lost 5 bases, and 18 bases stayed unmatched. CDR3 sequence: CASSLRTPAGTRGDTQYF. DNA for the CDR3: TGTGCCAGCAGCCTACGAACACCAGCGGGAACAAGGGGAGATACGCAGTATTTT.

CDR3 sequence: CASRGFGNTIYF. In DNA, the CDR3 is TGTGCCAGCCGGGGTTTCGGAAACACCATATATTTT. The gene calls are TRBV3-1 (or the pseudogene TRBV3-2) and TRBJ1-3; D is uncertain. Germline V gives CDR1 LGHDT, CDR2 YNNKEL (reference sequence). The CDR3 is made up of 12 amino acids. V lost 8 bases and J lost 4, with 9 bases in between.

The chain recombines TRBV27 with TRBJ2-7, with D maybe TRBD2 (6 bases). Trimming stripped 6 bases from V and 1 base from J, with 16 bases between. Germline CDR1 reads MNHEY; CDR2 reads SMNVEV (reference sequence). The CDR3 contains 15 residues. The CDR3 DNA follows: TGTGCCAGCAGCAGAACGGGAGCCGGATCCTACGAGCAGTACTTC. The encoded protein is CASSRTGAGSYEQYF.

By sample fraction, this clone is medium-sized (0.01 to 0.1%). The J gene is TRBJ1-3, the V gene TRBV3-1 (or the pseudogene TRBV3-2); D not certain. The V end was cut by 8 bases, the J end by 0 bases, with 14 bases between. In germline, CDR1 is LGHDT, CDR2 YNNKEL (reference sequence). The CDR3 has 15 amino acids. The CDR3 loop is CASEDRILSGNTIYF. The CDR3 DNA follows: TGTGCCAGCGAGGACCGCATCCTCTCTGGAAACACCATATATTTT.